These 21 T cell receptor beta chains came from one sample sequenced in a study of quantifying T cell responses using KT2 cells. On the study more broadly: Reverse transcription used primers in the TCR alpha and beta constant regions.

Each cDNA got a UMI-containing oligo ligated at its 3' end. The first PCR ran about 4 cycles with an equimolar RC1.1 and RC1.2 beta primer mix. TCRdb analysed the UMI-ligation and nested PCR reads with MiXCR anew, one entry per CDR3 protein. The sample consists of tens of thousands of distinct CDR3 sequences, 7.3% of them appearing once. The material sequenced was PBMCs spiked with cells of the T cell clone KT2. The receptors stem from a human donor.

This rearrangement joins TRBV12-3 or TRBV12-4 to TRBJ1-4; TRBD1 matches 9 bases. This CDR3 comprises 14 residues. V shed 6 bases and J 8 bases; nucleotides not matched to a gene: 7. DNA of the CDR3: TGTGCCAGCAGACCGGGACAGGGAAGGGAAAAACTGTTTTTT. This encodes CASRPGQGREKLFF.

This clonotype was observed a handful of times. The chain combines TRBV12-3 or TRBV12-4 with TRBJ2-6; 7 bases fit TRBD1. The CDR3 runs to 14 residues. Trimming at V came to 7 bases and at J to 3 bases, leaving 3 bases not matched to a gene. This chain's CDR3 is CASNRGFGANVLTF. The CDR3 DNA reads TGTGCCAGCAACAGGGGATTTGGGGCCAACGTCCTGACTTTC.

This clonotype was seen ten or more times. The chain couples TRBV6-2 or TRBV6-3 to TRBJ2-7, with 8 bases aligning to TRBD1. V was clipped by 0 bases and J by 7 bases; unmatched bases: 8. Germline CDR1 and CDR2: MNHEY and SVGEGT. The CDR3 runs 15 residues. This CDR3 is CASSYSGTGLSEQYF. The CDR3 DNA sequence: TGTGCCAGCAGTTACTCCGGGACAGGCCTTTCAGAGCAGTACTTC.

In this sample, this clonotype turned up a few times. The V call is TRBV6-4, the J call TRBJ2-1, with 7 bases lining up with TRBD1. The germline V gene has CDR1 MRHNA and CDR2 SNTAGT. The V segment lost 6 bases and the J segment 7 bases; nucleotides outside the gene matches: 15. The CDR3 spans 16 residues. This CDR3 is CASSHPGGRYGNEQFF. CDR3 DNA sequence: TGTGCCAGCAGCCATCCAGGGGGTCGATATGGGAATGAGCAGTTCTTC.

This clonotype was seen ten or more times. This CDR3 is CASSYPGGGETQYF. CDR3 bases: TGTGCCAGCAGTTACCCGGGGGGAGGAGAGACCCAGTACTTC. This chain connects TRBV6-5 to TRBJ2-5, with TRBD2 matching over 7 bases. Per germline, CDR1 MNHEY and CDR2 SVGAGI. The CDR3 contains 14 residues. The J segment lost 4 bases and the V segment lost 2 bases, leaving 4 bases of the junction unmatched.

The rearrangement uses TRBV4-1 and TRBJ2-1; 11 nucleotides agree with TRBD1. Germline V gene sequence: CDR1 MGHRA, CDR2 YSYEKL. This CDR3 is built from 16 residues. J lost 2 bases, V lost 3 bases, and 3 bases had no gene match. In DNA, the CDR3 is TGCGCCAGCAGCCACATGGGACAGGGGGCCTACAATGAGCAGTTCTTC. Protein product: CASSHMGQGAYNEQFF.

This clonotype was picked up a small number of times. V usage is TRBV3-1 and J usage is TRBJ2-3; TRBD2 matches at 8 bases. CDR3 length: 14 amino acids. Germline CDR1 LGHDT, CDR2 YNNKEL (reference sequence). Germline trimming cut 2 bases from V and 8 bases from J; bases unmatched to any gene: 6. CDR3 amino acids: CASSQTSGGGTQYF. CDR3 coding DNA: TGTGCCAGCAGCCAAACTAGCGGAGGGGGTACGCAGTATTTT.

There are many counts of this clonotype. CDR3 sequence: CASWEYYNEQFF. CDR3 bases: TGTGCCAGCTGGGAGTATTACAATGAGCAGTTCTTC. J is TRBJ2-1 and V is TRBV6-1, with D maybe TRBD2 (5 bases). The CDR3 totals 12 residues. The V gene lost 8 bases and the J gene lost 4 bases, with 9 bases spanning the gap. Germline CDR1 is MNHNS and CDR2 is SASEGT.

About this clonotype itself: Given a much more abundant clone one base away, this may be a read error. CDR3 in DNA: TGTTCCAGCAGCGTATGGACGAACACCGGGGAGCTGTTTTTT. Translating gives CSSSVWTNTGELFF. The chain employs TRBV9 and TRBJ2-2; D call uncertain. The germline CDR1 and CDR2 sequences are SGDLS and YYNGEE. The CDR3 is 14 residues long.

This clonotype was seen many times. The V gene is TRBV4-1, the J gene TRBJ1-4; 7 bases agree with TRBD1. There are 16 residues in the CDR3. Germline CDR1 is MGHRA and CDR2 is YSYEKL. V shed 0 bases and J 3 bases; nucleotides not matched to a gene: 4. The CDR3 nucleotides read TGCGCCAGCAGCCAAGATCCGGGACAGCCTAATGAAAAACTGTTTTTT. Translation: CASSQDPGQPNEKLFF.

The rearrangement links TRBV20-1 to TRBJ2-3; 10 nucleotides line up with TRBD2. This CDR3 contains 16 residues. The J segment lost 3 bases and the V segment lost 1 base, leaving 7 bases of the junction unmatched. Germline V gene lookup returns CDR1 DFQATT and CDR2 SNEGSKA (reference sequence). In DNA, the CDR3 is TGCAGTGCTAGAGCGGGACTAGCGCCCTTTACAGATACGCAGTATTTT. Its translation is CSARAGLAPFTDTQYF.

The chain couples TRBV19 to TRBJ2-5; 12 nucleotides align to TRBD1. The CDR3 is 16 amino acids. CDR1 LNHDA and CDR2 SQIVND come from the germline V gene (reference sequence). V lost 5 bases to trimming and J lost 5 bases; unmatched junction nucleotides: 9. Written as DNA, the CDR3 is TGTGCCAGTAGTTGGGGACAGGGGGCGCGATGGGAGACCCAGTACTTC. It codes for CASSWGQGARWETQYF.

This chain connects TRBV2 to TRBJ1-3, with D uncertain. Germline assignment: CDR1 SNHLY and CDR2 FYNNEI. The V end was cut by 3 bases, the J end by 7 bases, with 16 bases between. This CDR3 comprises 15 residues. DNA of the CDR3: TGTGCCAGCAGTGACAACCGGGGAGTCGCGAACACCATATATTTT. Translating it yields CASSDNRGVANTIYF.

Ten or more counts support this clonotype. The rearrangement joins TRBV3-1 to TRBJ1-1; a weak D match, TRBD1 (6 bases). V dropped 0 bases and J dropped 5 bases, with 16 bases sitting between them. Germline loops: CDR1 LGHDT, CDR2 YNNKEL (reference sequence). The CDR3 is made up of 16 amino acids. The CDR3, as DNA: TGTGCCAGCAGCCAAGACTCAGGGGACCTGGTTACTGAAGCTTTCTTT. Translating gives CASSQDSGDLVTEAFF.

This clonotype is labeled medium-sized. The gene calls are TRBV20-1 and TRBJ1-4; D call uncertain. The CDR3 has 13 residues. CDR1 is DFQATT and CDR2 is SNEGSKA in the germline V gene (reference sequence). Trimming cost V 3 bases and J 4 bases, with 9 bases left between them. This chain's CDR3 is CSARSDLNEKLFF. CDR3 in DNA: TGCAGTGCTAGGTCGGACCTTAATGAAAAACTGTTTTTT.

This clonotype qualifies as medium-sized. The chain combines TRBV6-4 with TRBJ2-1; D is possibly TRBD2 (6 bases). This CDR3 is 14 amino acids long. Germline loops: CDR1 MRHNA, CDR2 SNTAGT. Between the trimmed V and J ends, which lost 0 bases and 6 bases, there was a span of 9 bases. The CDR3 nucleotides are TGTGCCAGCAGTGACTCGGAGACTAGCAATGAGCAGTTCTTC. This gives the protein CASSDSETSNEQFF.

This clonotype was counted a few times. This chain joins TRBV5-1 and TRBJ2-3; a weak D match, TRBD2 (6 bases). The CDR3 consists of 13 residues. CDR1 is SGHRS and CDR2 is YFSETQ in the germline V gene. Trimming pared 3 bases from V and 6 bases from J, leaving 11 bases between. CDR3 bases: TGCGCCAGCAGCTGGAGGGACCTTGATACGCAGTATTTT. Encoded protein: CASSWRDLDTQYF.

V gene TRBV6-6 combines with J gene TRBJ1-5; 10 positions match TRBD1. V trimming: 7 bases; J trimming: 3 bases; junction bases outside the gene matches: 6. Germline V lookup: CDR1 MNHNY, CDR2 SVGAGI (reference sequence). This CDR3 is 15 amino acids long. The DNA for the CDR3 is TGTGCCAGCACCCGACAGGGGGCCAACAATCAGCCCCAGCATTTT. Residues: CASTRQGANNQPQHF.

This clonotype was seen ten or more times. This chain joins TRBV7-2 and TRBJ1-1; no clear D. Trimming cost V 2 bases and J 1 base, with 14 bases left between them. This CDR3 is built from 16 residues. CDR1 is SGHTA and CDR2 is FQGNSA in the germline V gene. CDR3 in amino acids: CASSLRGPGQNTEAFF. The CDR3 DNA sequence: TGTGCCAGCAGCTTACGTGGACCGGGCCAGAACACTGAAGCTTTCTTT.

In its sample, this clonotype was seen many times. The V gene is TRBV18, the J gene TRBJ1-1; TRBD1 matches at 10 bases. The CDR3 totals 14 residues. The V gene's germline CDR1 is KGHSH and CDR2 LQKENI. V gave up 5 bases and J gave up 5 bases; unmatched junction bases: 5. CDR3 amino acids: CASSLGTGDTEAFF. CDR3 nucleotides: TGTGCCAGCTCATTGGGGACAGGGGATACTGAAGCTTTCTTT.

This clonotype has a count of ten or more. The rearrangement links TRBV5-5 to TRBJ1-6, with 8 bases fitting TRBD1. Per the germline V gene, CDR1 is SGHKS and CDR2 is YYEKEE (reference sequence). V was clipped by 6 bases and J by 7 bases; unmatched bases: 21. The CDR3 spans 19 residues. CDR3 coding DNA: TGTGCCAGCAAACTTTGGGACAGGCTCGAACCCGGACTAAATTCACCCCTCCACTTT. This translates into CASKLWDRLEPGLNSPLHF. Full variable domain (rest looked up from reference TRBV5-5 and TRBJ1-6): DAGVTQSPTHLIKTRGQQVTLRCSPISGHKSVSWYQQVLGQGPQFIFQYYEKEERGRGNFPDRFSARQFPNYSSELNVNALLLGDSALYLCASKLWDRLEPGLNSPLHFGNGTRLTVT.